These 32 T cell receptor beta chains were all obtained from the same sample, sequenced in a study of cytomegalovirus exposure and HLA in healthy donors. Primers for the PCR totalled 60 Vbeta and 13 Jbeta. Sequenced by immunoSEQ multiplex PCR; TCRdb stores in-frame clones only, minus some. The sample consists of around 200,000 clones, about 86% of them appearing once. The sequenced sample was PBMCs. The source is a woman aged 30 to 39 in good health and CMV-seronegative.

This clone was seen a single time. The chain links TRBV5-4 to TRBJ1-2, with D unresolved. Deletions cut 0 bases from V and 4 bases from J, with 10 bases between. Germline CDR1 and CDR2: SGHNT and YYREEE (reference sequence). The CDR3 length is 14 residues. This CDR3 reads CASSLGQAPYGYTF. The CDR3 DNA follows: TGTGCCAGCAGCTTGGGGCAGGCGCCCTATGGCTACACCTTC.

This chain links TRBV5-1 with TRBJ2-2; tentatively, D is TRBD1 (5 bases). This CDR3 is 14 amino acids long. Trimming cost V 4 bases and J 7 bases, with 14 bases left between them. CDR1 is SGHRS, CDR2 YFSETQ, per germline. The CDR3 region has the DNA TGCGCCAGCAGCCAGCTACAGGCTGGCGGGGAGCTGTTTTTT. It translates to CASSQLQAGGELFF.

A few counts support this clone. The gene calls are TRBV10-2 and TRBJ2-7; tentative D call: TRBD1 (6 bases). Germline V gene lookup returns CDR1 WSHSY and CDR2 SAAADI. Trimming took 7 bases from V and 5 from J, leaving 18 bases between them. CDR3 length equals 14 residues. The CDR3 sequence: CASTSGQLTNEQYF. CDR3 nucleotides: TGCGCCAGCACGTCGGGACAACTCACCAACGAGCAGTACTTC.

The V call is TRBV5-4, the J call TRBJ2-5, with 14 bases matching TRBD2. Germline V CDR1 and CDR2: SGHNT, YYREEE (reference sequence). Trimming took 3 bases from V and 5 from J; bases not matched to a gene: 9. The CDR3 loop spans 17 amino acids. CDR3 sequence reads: CASSWGGLAGALETQYF. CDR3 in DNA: TGTGCCAGCAGCTGGGGGGGACTAGCGGGAGCTTTGGAGACCCAGTACTTC. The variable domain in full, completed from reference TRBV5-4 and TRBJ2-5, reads ETGVTQSPTHLIKTRGQQVTLRCSSQSGHNTVSWYQQALGQGPQFIFQYYREEENGRGNFPPRFSGLQFPNYSSELNVNALELDDSALYLCASSWGGLAGALETQYFGPGTRLLVL.

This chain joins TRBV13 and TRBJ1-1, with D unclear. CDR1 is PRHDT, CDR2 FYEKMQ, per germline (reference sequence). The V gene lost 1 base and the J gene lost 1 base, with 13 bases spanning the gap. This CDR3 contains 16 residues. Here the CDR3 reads CASSLVSWRENTEAFF. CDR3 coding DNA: TGTGCCAGCAGCTTAGTTTCTTGGAGGGAGAACACTGAAGCTTTCTTT.

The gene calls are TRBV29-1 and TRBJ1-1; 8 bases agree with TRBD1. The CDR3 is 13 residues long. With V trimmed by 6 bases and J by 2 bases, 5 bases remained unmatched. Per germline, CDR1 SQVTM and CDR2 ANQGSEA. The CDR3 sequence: CSVEQGGNTEAFF. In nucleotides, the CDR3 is TGCAGCGTAGAACAGGGGGGCAACACTGAAGCTTTCTTT.

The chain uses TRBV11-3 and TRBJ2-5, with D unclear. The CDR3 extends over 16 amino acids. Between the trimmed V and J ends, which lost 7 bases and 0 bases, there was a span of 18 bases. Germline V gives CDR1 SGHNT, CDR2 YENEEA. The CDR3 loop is CASIPSLDEYQETQYF. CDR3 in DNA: TGTGCCAGCATCCCAAGCTTAGATGAGTACCAAGAGACCCAGTACTTC.

CDR3 nucleotide sequence: TGTGCCAGCAGTTCTTTAGCGGGAGGGCGCCACAATGAGCAGTTCTTC. Translated, it gives CASSSLAGGRHNEQFF. This rearrangement joins TRBV27 to TRBJ2-1; TRBD2 aligns across 11 bases. The ends lost 4 bases at V and 5 bases at J; junction bases unmatched: 7. This CDR3 region has 16 residues. Germline values: CDR1 MNHEY, CDR2 SMNVEV (reference sequence).

The CDR3 DNA sequence: TGTGCCAGCAGTTCCCGGACAGCCTCCTACGAGCAGTACTTC. Protein sequence: CASSSRTASYEQYF. The V and J genes are TRBV28 and TRBJ2-7; D is possibly TRBD1 (6 bases). There are 14 residues in the CDR3. V was clipped by 4 bases and J by 0 bases, with 10 bases between them. CDR1 is MDHEN, CDR2 SYDVKM, per germline.

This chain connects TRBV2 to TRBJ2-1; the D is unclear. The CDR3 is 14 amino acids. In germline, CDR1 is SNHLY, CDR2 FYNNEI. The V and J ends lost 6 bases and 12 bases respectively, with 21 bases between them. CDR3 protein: CASRVLSRVGGQFF. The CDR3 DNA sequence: TGTGCCAGCAGGGTCTTATCCCGGGTAGGCGGGCAGTTCTTC.

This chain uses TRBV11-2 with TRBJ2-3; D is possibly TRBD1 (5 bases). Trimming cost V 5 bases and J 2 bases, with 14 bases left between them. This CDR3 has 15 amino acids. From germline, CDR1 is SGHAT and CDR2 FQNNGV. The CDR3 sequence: CASSISRTHTDTQYF. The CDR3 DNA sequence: TGTGCCAGCAGCATCTCGAGGACACACACAGATACGCAGTATTTT. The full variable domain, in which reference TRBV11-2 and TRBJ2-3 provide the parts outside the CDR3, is EAGVAQSPRYKIIEKRQSVAFWCNPISGHATLYWYQQILGQGPKLLIQFQNNGVVDDSQLPKDRFSAERLKGVDSTLKIQPAKLEDSAVYLCASSISRTHTDTQYFGPGTRLTVL.

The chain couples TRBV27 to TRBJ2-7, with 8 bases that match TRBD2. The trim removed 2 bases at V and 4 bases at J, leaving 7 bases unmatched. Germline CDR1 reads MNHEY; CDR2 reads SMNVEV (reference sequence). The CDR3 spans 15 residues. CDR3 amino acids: CASSLIRTSRYEQYF. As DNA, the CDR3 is TGTGCCAGCAGTTTAATTCGGACTAGCCGTTACGAGCAGTACTTC.

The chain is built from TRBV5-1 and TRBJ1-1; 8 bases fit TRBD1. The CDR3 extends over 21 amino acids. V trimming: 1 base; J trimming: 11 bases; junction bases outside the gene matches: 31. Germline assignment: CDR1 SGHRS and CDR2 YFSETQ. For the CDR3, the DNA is TGCGCCAGCAGCTTGAGGGCGGCAGGGGGCGGCGGATTCGGAGGGGGTATGATTGCTTTCTTT. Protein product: CASSLRAAGGGGFGGGMIAFF.

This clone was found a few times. The CDR3 sequence: CASSFGTGPYEQYF. As DNA, the CDR3 is TGTGCCAGCAGCTTTGGGACAGGACCCTACGAGCAGTACTTC. V usage is TRBV7-2 and J usage is TRBJ2-7, with TRBD1 matching over 8 bases. This CDR3 region has 14 residues. From germline, CDR1 is SGHTA and CDR2 FQGNSA. J lost 2 bases, V lost 3 bases, and 3 bases had no gene match.

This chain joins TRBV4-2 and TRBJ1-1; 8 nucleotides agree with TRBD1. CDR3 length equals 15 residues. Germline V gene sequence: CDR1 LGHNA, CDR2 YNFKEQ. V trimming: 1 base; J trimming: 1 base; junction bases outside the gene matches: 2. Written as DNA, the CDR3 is TGTGCCAGCAGCCAAGGTACAGGGGGGAACACTGAAGCTTTCTTT. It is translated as CASSQGTGGNTEAFF.

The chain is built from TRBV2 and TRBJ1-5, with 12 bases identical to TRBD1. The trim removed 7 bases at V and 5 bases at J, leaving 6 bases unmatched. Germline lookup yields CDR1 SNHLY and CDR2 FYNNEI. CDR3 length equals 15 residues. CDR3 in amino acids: CASTGTGGFDQPQHF. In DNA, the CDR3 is TGTGCCAGCACTGGGACAGGGGGCTTCGATCAGCCCCAGCATTTT.

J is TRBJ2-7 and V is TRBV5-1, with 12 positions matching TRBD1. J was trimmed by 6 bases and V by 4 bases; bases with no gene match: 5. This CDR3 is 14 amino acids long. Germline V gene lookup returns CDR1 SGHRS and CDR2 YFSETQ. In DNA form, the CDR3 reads TGCGCCAGCAGCCCGGGACAGGGGGCCTCCGAGCAGTACTTC. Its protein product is CASSPGQGASEQYF.

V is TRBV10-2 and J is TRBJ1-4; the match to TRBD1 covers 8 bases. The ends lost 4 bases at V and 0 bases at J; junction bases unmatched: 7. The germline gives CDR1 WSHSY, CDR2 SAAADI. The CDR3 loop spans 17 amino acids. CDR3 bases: TGCGCCAGCAGTGTTTCGCAGGGGGCCGCAACTAATGAAAAACTGTTTTTT. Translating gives CASSVSQGAATNEKLFF.

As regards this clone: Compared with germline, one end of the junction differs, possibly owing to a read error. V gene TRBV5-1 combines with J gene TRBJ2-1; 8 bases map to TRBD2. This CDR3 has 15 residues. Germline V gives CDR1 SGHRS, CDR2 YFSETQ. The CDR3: CASSLRLAGGNERFF. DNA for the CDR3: TGCGCCAGCAGCTTGAGGCTAGCGGGCGGCAATGAGCGGTTCTTC.

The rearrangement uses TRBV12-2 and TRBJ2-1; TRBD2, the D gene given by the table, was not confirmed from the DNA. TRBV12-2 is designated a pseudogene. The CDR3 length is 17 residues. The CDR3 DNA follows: TGTGCAAGTCGCCCCCTTGGTAGCGTGATTTCCTACAATGAGCAGTTCTTC. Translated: CASRPLGSVISYNEQFF.

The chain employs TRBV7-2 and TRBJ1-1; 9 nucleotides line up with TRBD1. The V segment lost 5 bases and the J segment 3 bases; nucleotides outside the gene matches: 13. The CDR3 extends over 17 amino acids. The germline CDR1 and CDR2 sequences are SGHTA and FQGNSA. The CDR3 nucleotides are TGTGCCAGCAGCGCCTTCCCGGGACAGGGTTCGGACACTGAAGCTTTCTTT. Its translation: CASSAFPGQGSDTEAFF.

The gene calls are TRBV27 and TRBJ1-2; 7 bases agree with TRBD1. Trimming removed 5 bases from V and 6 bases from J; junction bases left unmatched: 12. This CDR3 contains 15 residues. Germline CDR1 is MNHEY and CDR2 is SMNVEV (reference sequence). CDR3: CASSPRQGSRNGYTF. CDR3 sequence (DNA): TGTGCCAGCAGTCCGCGACAGGGAAGTAGGAATGGCTACACCTTC.

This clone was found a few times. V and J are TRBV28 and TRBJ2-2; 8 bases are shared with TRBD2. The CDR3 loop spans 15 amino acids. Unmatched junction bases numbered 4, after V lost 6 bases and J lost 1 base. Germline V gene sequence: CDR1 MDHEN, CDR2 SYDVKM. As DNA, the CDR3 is TGTGCCAGCAGACCCACTAGCGGGAACACCGGGGAGCTGTTTTTT. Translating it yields CASRPTSGNTGELFF.

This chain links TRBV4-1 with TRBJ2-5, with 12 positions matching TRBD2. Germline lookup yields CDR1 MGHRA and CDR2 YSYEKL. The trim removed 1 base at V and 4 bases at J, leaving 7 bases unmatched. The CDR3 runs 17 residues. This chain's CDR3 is CASSQGLAGDGRETQYF. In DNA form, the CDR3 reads TGCGCCAGCAGCCAAGGACTAGCGGGGGACGGTAGAGAGACCCAGTACTTC.

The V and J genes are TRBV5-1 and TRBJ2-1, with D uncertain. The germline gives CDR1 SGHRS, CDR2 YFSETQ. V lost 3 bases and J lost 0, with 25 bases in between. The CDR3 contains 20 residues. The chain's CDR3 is CASSSPESTLPTSSYNEQFF. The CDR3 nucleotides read TGCGCCAGCAGCTCCCCGGAGAGTACACTCCCCACGAGCTCCTACAATGAGCAGTTCTTC.

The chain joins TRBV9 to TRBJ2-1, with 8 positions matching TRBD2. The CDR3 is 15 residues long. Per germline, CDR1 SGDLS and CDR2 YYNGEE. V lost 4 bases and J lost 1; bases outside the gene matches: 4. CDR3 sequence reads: CASSPSSGSYNEQFF. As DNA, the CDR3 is TGTGCCAGCAGCCCGTCTAGCGGGTCCTACAATGAGCAGTTCTTC.

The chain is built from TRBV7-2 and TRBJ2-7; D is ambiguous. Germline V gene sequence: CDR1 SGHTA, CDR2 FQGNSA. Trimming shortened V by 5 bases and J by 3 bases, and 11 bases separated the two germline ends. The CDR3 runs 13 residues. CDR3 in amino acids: CASSQRVVYEQYF. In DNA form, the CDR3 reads TGTGCCAGCAGCCAACGGGTAGTCTACGAGCAGTACTTC.

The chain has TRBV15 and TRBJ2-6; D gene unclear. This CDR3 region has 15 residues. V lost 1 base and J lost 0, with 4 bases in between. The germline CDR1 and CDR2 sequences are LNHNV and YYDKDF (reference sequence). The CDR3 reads CATSRALSGANVLTF. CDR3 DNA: TGTGCCACCAGCAGAGCCCTCTCTGGGGCCAACGTCCTGACTTTC.

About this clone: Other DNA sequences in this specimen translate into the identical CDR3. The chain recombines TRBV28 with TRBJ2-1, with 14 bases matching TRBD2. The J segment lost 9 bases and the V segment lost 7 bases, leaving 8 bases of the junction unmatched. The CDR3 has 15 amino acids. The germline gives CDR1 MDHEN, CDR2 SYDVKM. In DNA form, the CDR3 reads TGTGCCAGCACCCTGGGACTAGCGGGAGTTGGTGAGCAGTTCTTC. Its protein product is CASTLGLAGVGEQFF.

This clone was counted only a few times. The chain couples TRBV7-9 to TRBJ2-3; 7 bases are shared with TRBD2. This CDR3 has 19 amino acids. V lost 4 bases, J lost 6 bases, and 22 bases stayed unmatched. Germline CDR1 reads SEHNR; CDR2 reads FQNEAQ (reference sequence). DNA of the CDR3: TGTGCCAGCAGCTCCCTGATGACCCGACTAGCCGGCGGGCGCGATACGCAGTATTTT. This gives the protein CASSSLMTRLAGGRDTQYF.

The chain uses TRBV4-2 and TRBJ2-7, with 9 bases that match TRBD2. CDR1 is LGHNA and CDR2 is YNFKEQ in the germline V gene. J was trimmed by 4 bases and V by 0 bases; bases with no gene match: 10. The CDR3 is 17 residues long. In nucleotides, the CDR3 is TGTGCCAGCAGCCAAGATAGAGTAACTAGCGGGTTTTACGAGCAGTACTTC. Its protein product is CASSQDRVTSGFYEQYF.

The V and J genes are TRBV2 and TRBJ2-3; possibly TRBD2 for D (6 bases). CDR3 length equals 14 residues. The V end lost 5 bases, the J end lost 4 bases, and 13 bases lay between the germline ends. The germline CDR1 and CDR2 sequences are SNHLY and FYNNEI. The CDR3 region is CASSSGTYPDTQYF. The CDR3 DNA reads TGTGCCAGCAGTTCCGGGACTTACCCAGATACGCAGTATTTT.